Following are 18 T cell receptor beta chains from one sample sequenced in a study of regulatory dendritic cells for organ transplantation. Sorted subsets were CFSE-labeled and cultured approximately 5 days with allogeneic dendritic cells. For these receptors, no antigen is known. TCRdb keeps only in-frame clones here, not all; method: immunoSEQ multiplex PCR. This sample has 6,000 to 8,500 clones; 65% to 75% occur once, and the top ten carry 3% to 4%. The sequencing sample was made of memory CD4+ T cells from blood cultured with dendritic cells. Subset of the sample: CD45RO+ memory T cells. The receptors stem from a human donor in good health.

The chain carries TRBV6-5 and TRBJ1-5; 9 bases agree with TRBD1. The trim removed 6 bases at V and 2 bases at J, leaving 2 bases unmatched. CDR1 is MNHEY and CDR2 is SVGAGI in the germline V gene. This CDR3 contains 14 residues. Written as DNA, the CDR3 is TGTGCCAGCAGGCGACAGGGGGGCAATCAGCCCCAGCATTTT. Amino acids: CASRRQGGNQPQHF.

This clone was seen more than once but under ten times. This chain links TRBV10-3 with TRBJ1-2; 11 bases fit TRBD1. Germline V gene sequence: CDR1 ENHRY, CDR2 SYGVKD. The CDR3 consists of 13 residues. With V trimmed by 6 bases and J by 6 bases, 3 bases remained unmatched. For the CDR3, the DNA is TGTGCCATCAGCCGGGACAGGGGGGATGGCTACACCTTC. It encodes CAISRDRGDGYTF.

The V and J genes are TRBV7-6 and TRBJ2-1; 10 positions match TRBD2. This CDR3 has 16 residues. Germline loops: CDR1 SGHVS, CDR2 FNYEAQ. Trimming removed 6 bases from V and 8 bases from J; junction bases left unmatched: 13. The CDR3 DNA follows: TGTGCCAGCAGACAGACGACTGGGCTAGCGGGGGATGAGCAGTTCTTC. Translating gives CASRQTTGLAGDEQFF.

The chain couples TRBV6-5 to TRBJ1-2; the match to TRBD1 covers 7 bases. Germline loops: CDR1 MNHEY, CDR2 SVGAGI. V shed 2 bases and J 3 bases; nucleotides not matched to a gene: 6. The CDR3 is made up of 15 amino acids. CDR3 protein: CASSYRDSGHYGYTF. DNA for the CDR3: TGTGCCAGCAGTTACCGGGACAGTGGCCACTATGGCTACACCTTC.

This chain connects TRBV7-8 to TRBJ1-6, with D possibly TRBD1 on 6 matching bases. The V gene's germline CDR1 is SGHVS and CDR2 FQNEAQ. The germline V and J ends were trimmed by 5 bases and 10 bases, with 18 bases remaining between them. The CDR3 has 15 residues. The CDR3 sequence is CASSTRTALNSPLHF. The CDR3 DNA sequence: TGTGCCAGCAGCACCAGGACAGCCTTGAACTCACCCCTCCACTTT.

The V call is TRBV5-6, the J call TRBJ2-7; a weak D match, TRBD1 (5 bases). The CDR3 runs to 13 residues. The V gene lost 4 bases and the J gene lost 3 bases, with 11 bases spanning the gap. The germline CDR1 and CDR2 sequences are SGHDT and YYEEEE. CDR3 loop: CASSADKYYEQYF. The CDR3 DNA sequence: TGTGCCAGCAGCGCGGACAAATACTACGAGCAGTACTTC.

CDR3 bases: TGTGCCAGCAGCTTGTATGGCTCAACTAAGGGCTACACCTTC. Translating it yields CASSLYGSTKGYTF. V gene TRBV5-4 combines with J gene TRBJ1-2; D gene unclear. Germline V gives CDR1 SGHNT, CDR2 YYREEE (reference sequence). Trimming stripped 1 base from V and 8 bases from J, with 15 bases between. This CDR3 spans 14 amino acids.

J is TRBJ2-7 and V is TRBV11-2; D unclear. Per the germline V gene, CDR1 is SGHAT and CDR2 is FQNNGV. V gave up 1 base and J gave up 7 bases, with 8 bases separating them. The CDR3 is 12 amino acids. CDR3 loop: CASSLGAEEQYF. CDR3 sequence (DNA): TGTGCCAGCAGCTTAGGGGCTGAAGAGCAGTACTTC.

V gene TRBV5-5 combines with J gene TRBJ2-2, with TRBD2 matching 7 bases. The germline V gene encodes CDR1 SGHKS and CDR2 YYEKEE (reference sequence). The ends lost 6 bases at V and 6 bases at J; junction bases unmatched: 11. The CDR3 has 15 amino acids. The CDR3 bases are TGTGCCAGCACCCCGGCGGGGGTGTCGTCCGGGGAGCTGTTTTTT. It encodes CASTPAGVSSGELFF.

The sample holds a few counts of this clone. The chain links TRBV9 to TRBJ2-1; weak D call: TRBD2 (7 bases). Deletions cut 1 base from V and 6 bases from J, with 17 bases between. The CDR3 sequence is 16 residues long. Germline loops: CDR1 SGDLS, CDR2 YYNGEE. The CDR3 DNA follows: TGTGCCAGCAGCGTATGGGAGGGGGTCCTGACCAATGAGCAGTTCTTC. This gives the protein CASSVWEGVLTNEQFF.

The rearrangement joins TRBV9 to TRBJ2-5; the D is unclear. The J call could be wrong; TRBJ2-7 is a better fit for the DNA end. The CDR3 is 9 amino acids. Germline CDR1 reads SGDLS; CDR2 reads YYNGEE. The CDR3 region has the DNA TGTGCCAGTCGGTACGAGCAGTACTTC. Amino acid sequence: CASRYEQYF.

J is TRBJ2-1 and V is TRBV7-8, with TRBD1 matching over 8 bases. Trimming removed 1 base from V and 7 bases from J; junction bases left unmatched: 6. Germline-derived CDR1 and CDR2 are SGHVS and FQNEAQ. This CDR3 comprises 15 residues. As DNA, the CDR3 is TGTGCCAGCAGCTTAGGGCGACAGGGGTTTAATGAGCAGTTCTTC. This gives the protein CASSLGRQGFNEQFF.

This sequence joins TRBV11-3 and TRBJ2-2, with D possibly matching TRBD1 (6 bases). This CDR3 has 16 residues. CDR1 SGHNT and CDR2 YENEEA come from the germline V gene. V lost 5 bases, J lost 1 base, and 14 bases lay in between. The CDR3 here is CASSRGGIQNTGELFF. CDR3 bases: TGTGCCAGCAGCCGAGGGGGAATCCAGAACACCGGGGAGCTGTTTTTT.

The chain has TRBV16 and TRBJ2-3; 10 bases fit TRBD1. The CDR3 contains 17 residues. Trimming removed 0 bases from V and 3 bases from J; junction bases left unmatched: 6. CDR1 is KGHSY, CDR2 FQNENV, per germline. The CDR3 DNA reads TGTGCCAGCAGCCAATCGGCCGGGGGACAGGGGACAGATACGCAGTATTTT. Its translation: CASSQSAGGQGTDTQYF.

This clone was observed a few times. This sequence joins TRBV6-6 and TRBJ1-2; 8 nucleotides agree with TRBD1. The CDR3 contains 12 residues. Germline CDR1 is MNHNY and CDR2 is SVGAGI (reference sequence). The V segment lost 10 bases and the J segment 9 bases; nucleotides outside the gene matches: 10. CDR3: CATQPGGGSYTF. CDR3 bases: TGTGCCACCCAACCAGGGGGCGGGAGCTACACCTTC.

The V and J genes are TRBV7-8 and TRBJ1-1; D gene unclear. The V end lost 0 bases, the J end lost 11 bases, and 7 bases lay between the germline ends. The CDR3 has 11 amino acids. Germline CDR1 and CDR2: SGHVS and FQNEAQ. The CDR3 protein is CASSLARVAFF. The CDR3 DNA sequence: TGTGCCAGCAGCTTAGCGAGGGTGGCTTTCTTT.

The chain combines TRBV18 with TRBJ2-7, with D perhaps TRBD2 (5 bases). The CDR3 runs to 15 residues. Between the trimmed V and J ends, which lost 5 bases and 5 bases, there was a span of 19 bases. CDR1 KGHSH and CDR2 LQKENI come from the germline V gene. CDR3 protein: CASSAVLESSNEQYF. CDR3 in DNA: TGTGCCAGCTCAGCCGTACTAGAATCGTCTAACGAGCAGTACTTC.

A few counts support this clone. CDR3 sequence (DNA): TGTGCCAGCAGCCTCCAGACTGGGACTGAAGCTTTCTTT. Encoded protein: CASSLQTGTEAFF. V usage is TRBV4-2 and J usage is TRBJ1-1; D gene ambiguous. Germline V gene sequence: CDR1 LGHNA, CDR2 YNFKEQ. Trimming removed 4 bases at V and 5 bases at J, with 11 bases between. The CDR3 has 13 amino acids.